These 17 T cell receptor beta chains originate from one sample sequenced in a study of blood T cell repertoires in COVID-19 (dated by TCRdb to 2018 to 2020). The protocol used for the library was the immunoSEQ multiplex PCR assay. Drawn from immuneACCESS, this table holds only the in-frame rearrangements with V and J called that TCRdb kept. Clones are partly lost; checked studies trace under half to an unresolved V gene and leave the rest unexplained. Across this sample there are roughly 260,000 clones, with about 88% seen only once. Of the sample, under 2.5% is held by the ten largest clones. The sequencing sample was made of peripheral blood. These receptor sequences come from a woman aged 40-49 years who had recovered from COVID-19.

CDR3 amino acids: CSVEDVRYEQYF. The DNA for the CDR3 is TGCAGCGTTGAAGATGTGAGGTACGAGCAGTACTTC. This sequence joins TRBV29-1 and TRBJ2-7; D ambiguous. Trimming shortened V by 0 bases and J by 4 bases, and 7 bases separated the two germline ends. Per the germline V gene, CDR1 is SQVTM and CDR2 is ANQGSEA. The CDR3 consists of 12 residues.

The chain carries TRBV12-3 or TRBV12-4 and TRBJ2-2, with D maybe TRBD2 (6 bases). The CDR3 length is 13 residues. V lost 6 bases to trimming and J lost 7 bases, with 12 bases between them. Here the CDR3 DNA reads TGTGCCAGCAGAGTAAACGGGGGCGGGGAGCTGTTTTTT. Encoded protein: CASRVNGGGELFF.

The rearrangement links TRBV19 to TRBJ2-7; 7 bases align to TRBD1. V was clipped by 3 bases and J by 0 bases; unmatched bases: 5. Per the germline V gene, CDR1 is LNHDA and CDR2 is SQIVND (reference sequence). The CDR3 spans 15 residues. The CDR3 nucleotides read TGTGCCAGTAGTATCCAGACAGGGAGCTCCTACGAGCAGTACTTC. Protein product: CASSIQTGSSYEQYF.

The CDR3, as DNA: TGTGCCAGCAGCTTACAGGGTGAGACCCAGTACTTC. This sequence encodes CASSLQGETQYF. The chain combines TRBV7-6 with TRBJ2-5, with a tentative D call TRBD1 (5 bases). The CDR3 consists of 12 residues. V was trimmed by 2 bases and J by 5 bases, leaving 6 bases between them. Germline assignment: CDR1 SGHVS and CDR2 FNYEAQ.

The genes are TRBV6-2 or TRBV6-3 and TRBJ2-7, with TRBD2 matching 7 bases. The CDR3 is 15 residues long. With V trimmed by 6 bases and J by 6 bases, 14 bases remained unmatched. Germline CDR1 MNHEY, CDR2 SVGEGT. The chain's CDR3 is CASSPRWAGAGEQYF. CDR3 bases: TGTGCCAGCAGCCCTAGGTGGGCGGGAGCGGGCGAGCAGTACTTC.

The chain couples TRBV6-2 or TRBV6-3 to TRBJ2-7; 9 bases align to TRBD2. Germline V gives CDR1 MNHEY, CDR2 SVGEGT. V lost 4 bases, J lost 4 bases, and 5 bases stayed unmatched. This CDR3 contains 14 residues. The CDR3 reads CASSLTSGAYEQYF. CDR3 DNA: TGTGCCAGCAGTTTGACTAGCGGAGCATACGAGCAGTACTTC.

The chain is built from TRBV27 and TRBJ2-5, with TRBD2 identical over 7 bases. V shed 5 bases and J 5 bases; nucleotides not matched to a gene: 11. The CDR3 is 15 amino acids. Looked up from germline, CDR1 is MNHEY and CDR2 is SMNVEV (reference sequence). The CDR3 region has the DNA TGTGCCAGCAGTCCCCAAGCGGGATGGTCGGAGACCCAGTACTTC. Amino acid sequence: CASSPQAGWSETQYF.

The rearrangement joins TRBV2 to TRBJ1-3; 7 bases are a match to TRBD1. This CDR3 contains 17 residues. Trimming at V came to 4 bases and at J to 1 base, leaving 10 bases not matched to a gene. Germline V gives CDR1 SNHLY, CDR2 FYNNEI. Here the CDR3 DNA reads TGTGCCAGCAGTGTTAAGGGGGCGGATGTGTCTGGAAACACCATATATTTT. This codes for CASSVKGADVSGNTIYF.

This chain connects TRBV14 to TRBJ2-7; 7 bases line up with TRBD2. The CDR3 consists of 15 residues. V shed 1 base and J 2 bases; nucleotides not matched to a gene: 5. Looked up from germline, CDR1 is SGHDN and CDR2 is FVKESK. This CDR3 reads CASSQGPGLPYEQYF. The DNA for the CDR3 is TGTGCCAGCAGCCAAGGGCCGGGACTACCCTACGAGCAGTACTTC.

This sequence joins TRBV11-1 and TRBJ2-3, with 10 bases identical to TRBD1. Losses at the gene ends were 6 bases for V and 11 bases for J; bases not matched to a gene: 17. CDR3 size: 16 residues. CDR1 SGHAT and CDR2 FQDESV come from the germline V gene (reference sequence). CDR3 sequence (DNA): TGTGCCAGCAGAGCCCCGACAGGGGGCCCGGGACCCGTGCAGTATTTT. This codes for CASRAPTGGPGPVQYF.

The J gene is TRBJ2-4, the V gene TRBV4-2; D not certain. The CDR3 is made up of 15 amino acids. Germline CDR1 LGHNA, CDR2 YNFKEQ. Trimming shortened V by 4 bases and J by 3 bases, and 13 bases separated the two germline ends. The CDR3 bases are TGTGCCAGCAGCCCTCAGACAATGGGCAAAAACATTCAGTACTTC. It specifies CASSPQTMGKNIQYF.

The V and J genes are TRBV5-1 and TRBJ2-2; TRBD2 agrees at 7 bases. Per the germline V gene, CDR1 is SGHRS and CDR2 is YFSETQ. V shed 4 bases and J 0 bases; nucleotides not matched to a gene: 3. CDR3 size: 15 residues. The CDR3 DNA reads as TGCGCCAGCAGCACTGGGAGGGCGAACACCGGGGAGCTGTTTTTT. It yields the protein CASSTGRANTGELFF.

The CDR3 reads CASSFYPGGHEQFF. The CDR3 DNA sequence: TGTGCCAGCAGTTTTTATCCCGGCGGGCATGAGCAGTTCTTC. V gene TRBV28 combines with J gene TRBJ2-1; D may be TRBD2 (5 bases). Per the germline V gene, CDR1 is MDHEN and CDR2 is SYDVKM. This CDR3 has 14 amino acids. V shed 3 bases and J shed 8 bases, with 14 bases lying between them.

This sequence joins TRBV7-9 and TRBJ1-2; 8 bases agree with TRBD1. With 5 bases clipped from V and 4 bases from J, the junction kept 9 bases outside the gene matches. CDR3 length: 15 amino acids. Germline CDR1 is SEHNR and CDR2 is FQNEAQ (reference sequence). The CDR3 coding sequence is TGTGCCAGCAGCCCCGACAGGGGAAGGAGCTATGGCTACACCTTC. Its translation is CASSPDRGRSYGYTF.

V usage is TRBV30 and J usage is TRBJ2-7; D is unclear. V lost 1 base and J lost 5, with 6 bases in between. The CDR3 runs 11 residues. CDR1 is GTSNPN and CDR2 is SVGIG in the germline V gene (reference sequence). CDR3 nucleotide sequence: TGTGCCTGGAGTGCCCTTAACGAGCAGTACTTC. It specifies CAWSALNEQYF.

CDR3 in amino acids: CASSPRAELSEQYF. As DNA, the CDR3 is TGTGCCAGCTCACCACGGGCAGAGCTCTCCGAGCAGTACTTC. V usage is TRBV18 and J usage is TRBJ2-7; no clear D gene. CDR3 size: 14 residues. V was trimmed by 1 base and J by 6 bases, leaving 13 bases between them. Germline CDR1 is KGHSH and CDR2 is LQKENI.

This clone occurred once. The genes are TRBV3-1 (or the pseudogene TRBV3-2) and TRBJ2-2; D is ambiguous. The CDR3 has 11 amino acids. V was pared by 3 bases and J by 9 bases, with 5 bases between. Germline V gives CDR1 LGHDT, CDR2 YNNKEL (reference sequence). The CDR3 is CASSQLRELFF. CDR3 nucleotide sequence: TGTGCCAGCAGCCAGCTAAGGGAGCTGTTTTTT.